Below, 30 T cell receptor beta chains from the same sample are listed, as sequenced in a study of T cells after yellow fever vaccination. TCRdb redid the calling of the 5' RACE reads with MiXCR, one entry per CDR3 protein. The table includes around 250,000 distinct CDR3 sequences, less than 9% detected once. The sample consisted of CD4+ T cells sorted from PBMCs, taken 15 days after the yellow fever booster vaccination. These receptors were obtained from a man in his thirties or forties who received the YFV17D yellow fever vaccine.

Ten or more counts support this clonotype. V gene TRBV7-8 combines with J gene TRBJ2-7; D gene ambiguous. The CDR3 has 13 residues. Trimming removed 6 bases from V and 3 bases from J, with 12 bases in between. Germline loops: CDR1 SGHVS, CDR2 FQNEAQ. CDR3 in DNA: TGTGCCAGCAGGACGAATGCGAACTACGAGCAGTACTTC. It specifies CASRTNANYEQYF.

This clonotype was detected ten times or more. The CDR3 reads CASSLSPGPDTQYF. The CDR3 bases are TGCGCCAGCAGCTTGAGCCCAGGCCCCGATACGCAGTATTTT. The chain is built from TRBV5-1 and TRBJ2-3; no firm D call. Trimming left V 1 base short and J 6 bases short, with 12 bases between. The CDR3 loop spans 14 amino acids. The germline gives CDR1 SGHRS, CDR2 YFSETQ. The full variable domain, completed using reference TRBV5-1 and TRBJ2-3, is KAGVTQTPRYLIKTRGQQVTLSCSPISGHRSVSWYQQTPGQGLQFLFEYFSETQRNKGNFPGRFSGRQFSNSRSEMNVSTLELGDSALYLCASSLSPGPDTQYFGPGTRLTVL.

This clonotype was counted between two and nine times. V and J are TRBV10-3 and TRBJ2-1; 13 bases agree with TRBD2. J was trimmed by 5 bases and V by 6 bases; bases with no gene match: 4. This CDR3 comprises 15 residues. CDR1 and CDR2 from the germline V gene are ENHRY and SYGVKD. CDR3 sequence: CAIREGLAGNNEQFF. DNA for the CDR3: TGTGCCATCAGAGAGGGACTAGCGGGGAACAATGAGCAGTTCTTC.

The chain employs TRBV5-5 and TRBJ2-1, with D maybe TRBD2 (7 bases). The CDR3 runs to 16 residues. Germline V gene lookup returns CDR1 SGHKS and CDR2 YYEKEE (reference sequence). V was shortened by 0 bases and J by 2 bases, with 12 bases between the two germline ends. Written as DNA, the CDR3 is TGTGCCAGCAGCTTGGCGGGGGGCCGTCCCTACAATGAGCAGTTCTTC. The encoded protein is CASSLAGGRPYNEQFF.

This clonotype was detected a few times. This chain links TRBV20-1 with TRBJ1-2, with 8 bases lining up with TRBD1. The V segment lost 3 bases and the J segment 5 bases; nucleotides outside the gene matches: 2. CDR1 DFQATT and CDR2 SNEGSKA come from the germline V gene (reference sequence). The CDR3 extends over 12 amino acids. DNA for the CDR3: TGCAGTGCTAGCACAGGGGGTTATGGCTACACCTTC. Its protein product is CSASTGGYGYTF.

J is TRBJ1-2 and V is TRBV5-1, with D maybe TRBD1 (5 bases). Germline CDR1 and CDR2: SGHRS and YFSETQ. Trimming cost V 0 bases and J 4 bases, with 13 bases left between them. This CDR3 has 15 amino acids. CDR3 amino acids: CASSLEAGKSYGYTF. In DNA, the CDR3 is TGCGCCAGCAGCTTGGAAGCAGGGAAGTCCTATGGCTACACCTTC.

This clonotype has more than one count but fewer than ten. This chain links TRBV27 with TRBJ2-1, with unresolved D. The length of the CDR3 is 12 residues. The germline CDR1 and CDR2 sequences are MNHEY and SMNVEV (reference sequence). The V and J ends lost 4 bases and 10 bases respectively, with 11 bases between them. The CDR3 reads CASSSRLGEQFF. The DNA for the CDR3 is TGTGCCAGCAGTTCAAGGTTGGGCGAGCAGTTCTTC.

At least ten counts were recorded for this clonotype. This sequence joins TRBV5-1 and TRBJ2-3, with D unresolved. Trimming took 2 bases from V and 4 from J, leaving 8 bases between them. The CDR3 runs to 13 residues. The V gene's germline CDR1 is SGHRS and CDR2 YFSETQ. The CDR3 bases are TGCGCCAGCAGCTTTATCCCCGCAGATACGCAGTATTTT. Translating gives CASSFIPADTQYF.

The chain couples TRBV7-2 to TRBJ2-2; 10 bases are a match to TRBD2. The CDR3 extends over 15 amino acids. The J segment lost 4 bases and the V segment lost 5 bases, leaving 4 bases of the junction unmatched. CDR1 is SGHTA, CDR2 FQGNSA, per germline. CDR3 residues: CASSESSGSTGELFF. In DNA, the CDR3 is TGTGCCAGCAGCGAGTCTAGCGGGAGCACCGGGGAGCTGTTTTTT.

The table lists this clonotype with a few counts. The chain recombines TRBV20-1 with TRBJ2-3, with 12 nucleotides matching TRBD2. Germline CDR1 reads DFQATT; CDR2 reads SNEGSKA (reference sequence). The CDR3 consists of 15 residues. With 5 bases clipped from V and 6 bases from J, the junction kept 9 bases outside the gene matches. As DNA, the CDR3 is TGCAGTGCTCGTCCTAGCGGGAGGGCCGGGGATACGCAGTATTTT. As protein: CSARPSGRAGDTQYF.

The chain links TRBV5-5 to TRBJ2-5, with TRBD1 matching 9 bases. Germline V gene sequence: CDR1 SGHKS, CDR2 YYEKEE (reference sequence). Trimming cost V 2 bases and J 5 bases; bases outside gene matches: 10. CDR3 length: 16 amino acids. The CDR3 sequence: CASSLSPHRGHETQYF. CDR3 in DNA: TGTGCCAGCAGCTTATCACCGCACAGGGGGCACGAGACCCAGTACTTC.

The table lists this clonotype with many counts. CDR3 loop: CASSPHGLSSYEQYF. The CDR3 nucleotides read TGTGCCAGCTCACCACACGGCCTGAGCTCCTACGAGCAGTACTTC. This chain connects TRBV18 to TRBJ2-7; D is ambiguous. The CDR3 has 15 amino acids. Germline V lookup: CDR1 KGHSH, CDR2 LQKENI. Trimming took 1 base from V and 0 from J, leaving 10 bases between them.

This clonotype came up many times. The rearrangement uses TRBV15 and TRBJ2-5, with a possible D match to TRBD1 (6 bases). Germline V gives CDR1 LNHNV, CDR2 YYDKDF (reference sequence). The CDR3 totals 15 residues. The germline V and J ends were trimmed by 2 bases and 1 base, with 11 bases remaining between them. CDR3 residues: CATSRTRQVQETQYF. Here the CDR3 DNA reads TGTGCCACCAGCAGAACAAGACAGGTCCAAGAGACCCAGTACTTC.

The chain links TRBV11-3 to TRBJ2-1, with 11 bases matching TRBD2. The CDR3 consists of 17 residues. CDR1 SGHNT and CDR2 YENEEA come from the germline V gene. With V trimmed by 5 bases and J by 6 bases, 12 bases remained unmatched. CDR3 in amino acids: CASSLPRGLAESNEQFF. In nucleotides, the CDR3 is TGTGCCAGCAGCCTACCCCGGGGACTAGCGGAGAGCAATGAGCAGTTCTTC.

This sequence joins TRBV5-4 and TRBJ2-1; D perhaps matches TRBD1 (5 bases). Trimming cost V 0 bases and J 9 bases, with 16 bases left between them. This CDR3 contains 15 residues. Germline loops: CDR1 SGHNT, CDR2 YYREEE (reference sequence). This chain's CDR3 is CASSLVDTRSGEQFF. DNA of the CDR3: TGTGCCAGCAGCTTGGTGGACACCCGATCCGGTGAGCAGTTCTTC.

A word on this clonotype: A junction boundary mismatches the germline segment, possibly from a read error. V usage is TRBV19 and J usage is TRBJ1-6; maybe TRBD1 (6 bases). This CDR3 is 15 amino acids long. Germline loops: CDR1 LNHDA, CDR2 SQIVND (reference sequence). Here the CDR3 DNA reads TGTGCCAGTTCTGGGGGCAGCTCCTATACTTCACCCCTCCACTTT. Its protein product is CASSGGSSYTSPLHF.

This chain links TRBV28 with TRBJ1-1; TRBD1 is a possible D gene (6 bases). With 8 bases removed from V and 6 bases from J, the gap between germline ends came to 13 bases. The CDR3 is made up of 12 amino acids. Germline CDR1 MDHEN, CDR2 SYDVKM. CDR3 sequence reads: CASVRGVAEAFF. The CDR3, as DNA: TGTGCCAGCGTGAGGGGGGTCGCTGAAGCTTTCTTT.

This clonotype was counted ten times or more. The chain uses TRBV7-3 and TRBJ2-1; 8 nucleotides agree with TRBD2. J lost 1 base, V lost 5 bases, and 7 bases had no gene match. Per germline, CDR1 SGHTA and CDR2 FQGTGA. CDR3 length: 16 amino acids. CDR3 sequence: CASSPKERGSYNEQFF. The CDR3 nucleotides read TGTGCCAGCAGCCCGAAGGAGCGGGGGTCCTACAATGAGCAGTTCTTC.

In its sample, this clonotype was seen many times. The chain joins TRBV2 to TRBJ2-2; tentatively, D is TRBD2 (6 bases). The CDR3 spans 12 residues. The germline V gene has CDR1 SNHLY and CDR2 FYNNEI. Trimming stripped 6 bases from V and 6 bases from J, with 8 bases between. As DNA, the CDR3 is TGTGCCAGCAGAGGAGGGTCCGGGGAGCTGTTTTTT. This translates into CASRGGSGELFF.

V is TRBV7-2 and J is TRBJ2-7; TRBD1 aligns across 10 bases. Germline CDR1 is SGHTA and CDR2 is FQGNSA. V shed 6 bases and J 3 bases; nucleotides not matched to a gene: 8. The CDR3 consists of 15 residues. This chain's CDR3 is CASSYRQGASYEQYF. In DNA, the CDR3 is TGTGCCAGCAGTTACCGACAGGGGGCTAGCTACGAGCAGTACTTC.

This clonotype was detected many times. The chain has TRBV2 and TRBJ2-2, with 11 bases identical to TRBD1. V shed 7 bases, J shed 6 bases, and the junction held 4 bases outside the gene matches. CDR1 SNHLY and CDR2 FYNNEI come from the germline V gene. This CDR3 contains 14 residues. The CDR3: CASNSGQGAGELFF. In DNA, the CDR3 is TGTGCCAGCAACTCGGGACAGGGGGCCGGGGAGCTGTTTTTT.

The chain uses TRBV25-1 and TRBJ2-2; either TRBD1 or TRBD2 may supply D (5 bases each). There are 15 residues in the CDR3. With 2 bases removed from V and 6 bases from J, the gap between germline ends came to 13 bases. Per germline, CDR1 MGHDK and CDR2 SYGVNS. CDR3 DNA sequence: TGTGCCAGCAGTGAAGGCAGGGAGAGCCCCGGGGAGCTGTTTTTT. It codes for CASSEGRESPGELFF.

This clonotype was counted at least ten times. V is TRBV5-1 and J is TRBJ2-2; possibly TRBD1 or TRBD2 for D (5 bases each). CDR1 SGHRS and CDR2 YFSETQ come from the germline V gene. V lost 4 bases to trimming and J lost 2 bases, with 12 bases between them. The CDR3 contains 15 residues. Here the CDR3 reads CASSTGTENTGELFF. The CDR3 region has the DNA TGCGCCAGCAGCACCGGGACGGAAAACACCGGGGAGCTGTTTTTT.

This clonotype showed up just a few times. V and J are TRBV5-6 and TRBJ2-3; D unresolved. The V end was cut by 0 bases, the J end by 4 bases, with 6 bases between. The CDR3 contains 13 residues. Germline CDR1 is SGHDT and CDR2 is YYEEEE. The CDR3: CASSLAIPDTQYF. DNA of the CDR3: TGTGCCAGCAGCTTGGCCATCCCAGATACGCAGTATTTT.

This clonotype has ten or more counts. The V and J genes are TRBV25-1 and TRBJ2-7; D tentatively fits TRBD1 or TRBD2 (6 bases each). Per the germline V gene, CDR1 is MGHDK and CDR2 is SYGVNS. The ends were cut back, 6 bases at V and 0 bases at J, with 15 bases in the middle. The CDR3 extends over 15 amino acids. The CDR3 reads CASSPGGGRSYEQYF. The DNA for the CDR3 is TGTGCCAGCAGCCCCGGGGGCGGTCGCTCCTACGAGCAGTACTTC.

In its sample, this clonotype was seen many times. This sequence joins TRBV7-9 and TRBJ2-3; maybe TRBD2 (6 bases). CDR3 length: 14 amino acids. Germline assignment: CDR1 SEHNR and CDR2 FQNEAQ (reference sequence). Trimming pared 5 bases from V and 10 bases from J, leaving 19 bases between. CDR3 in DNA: TGTGCCAGCAGCACCCTGGGAGGAGGCGAAGCGCAGTATTTT. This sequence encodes CASSTLGGGEAQYF.

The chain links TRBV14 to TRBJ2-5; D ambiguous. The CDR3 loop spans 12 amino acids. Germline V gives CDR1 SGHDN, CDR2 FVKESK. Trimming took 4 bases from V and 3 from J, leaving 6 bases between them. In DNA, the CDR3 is TGTGCCAGCAGCCGCTCAGAAGAGACCCAGTACTTC. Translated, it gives CASSRSEETQYF.

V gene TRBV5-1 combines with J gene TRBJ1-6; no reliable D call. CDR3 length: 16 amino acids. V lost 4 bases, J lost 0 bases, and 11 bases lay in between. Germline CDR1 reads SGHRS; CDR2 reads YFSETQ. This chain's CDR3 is CASSTEVSSYNSPLHF. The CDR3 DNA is TGCGCCAGCAGCACCGAAGTTAGCTCCTATAATTCACCCCTCCACTTT.

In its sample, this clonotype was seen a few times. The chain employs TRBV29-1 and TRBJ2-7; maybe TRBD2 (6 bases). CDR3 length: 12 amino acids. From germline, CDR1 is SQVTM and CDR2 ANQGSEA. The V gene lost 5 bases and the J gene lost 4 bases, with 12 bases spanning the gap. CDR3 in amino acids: CSVLANSYEQYF. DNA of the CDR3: TGCAGCGTTCTAGCGAATTCGTACGAGCAGTACTTC.

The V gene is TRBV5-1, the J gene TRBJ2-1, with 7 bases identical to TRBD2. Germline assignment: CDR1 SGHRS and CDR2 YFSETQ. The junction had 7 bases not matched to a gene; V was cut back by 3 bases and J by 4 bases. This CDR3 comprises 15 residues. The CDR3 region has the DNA TGCGCCAGCAGCTCCGGGACTACCATTTACAATGAGCAGTTCTTC. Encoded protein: CASSSGTTIYNEQFF. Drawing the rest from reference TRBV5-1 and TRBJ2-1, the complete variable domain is KAGVTQTPRYLIKTRGQQVTLSCSPISGHRSVSWYQQTPGQGLQFLFEYFSETQRNKGNFPGRFSGRQFSNSRSEMNVSTLELGDSALYLCASSSGTTIYNEQFFGPGTRLTVL.